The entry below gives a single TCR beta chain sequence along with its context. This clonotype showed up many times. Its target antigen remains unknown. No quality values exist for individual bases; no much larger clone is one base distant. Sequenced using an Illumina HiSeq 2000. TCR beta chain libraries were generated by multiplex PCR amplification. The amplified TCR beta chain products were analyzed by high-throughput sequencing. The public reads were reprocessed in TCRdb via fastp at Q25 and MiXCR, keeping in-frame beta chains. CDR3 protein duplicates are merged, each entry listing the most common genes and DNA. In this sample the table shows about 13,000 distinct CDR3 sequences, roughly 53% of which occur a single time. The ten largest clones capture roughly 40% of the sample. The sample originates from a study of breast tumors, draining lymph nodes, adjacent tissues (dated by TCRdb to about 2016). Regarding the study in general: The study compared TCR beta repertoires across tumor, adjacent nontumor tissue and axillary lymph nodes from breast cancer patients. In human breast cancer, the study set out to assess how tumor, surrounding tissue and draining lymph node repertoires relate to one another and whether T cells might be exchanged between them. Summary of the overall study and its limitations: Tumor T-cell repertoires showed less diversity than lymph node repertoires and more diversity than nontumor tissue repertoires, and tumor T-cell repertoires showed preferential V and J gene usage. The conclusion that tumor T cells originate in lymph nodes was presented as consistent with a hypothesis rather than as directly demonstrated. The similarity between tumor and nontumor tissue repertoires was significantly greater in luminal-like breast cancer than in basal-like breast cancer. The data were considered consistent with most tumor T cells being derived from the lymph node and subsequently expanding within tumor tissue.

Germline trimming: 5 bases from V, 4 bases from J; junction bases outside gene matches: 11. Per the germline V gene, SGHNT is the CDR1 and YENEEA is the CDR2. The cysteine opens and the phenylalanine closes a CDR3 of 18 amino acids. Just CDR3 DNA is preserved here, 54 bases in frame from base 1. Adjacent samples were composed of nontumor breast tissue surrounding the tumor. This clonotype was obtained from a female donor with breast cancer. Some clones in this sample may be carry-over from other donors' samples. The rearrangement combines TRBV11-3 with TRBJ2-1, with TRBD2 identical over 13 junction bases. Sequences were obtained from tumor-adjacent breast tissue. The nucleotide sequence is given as TGTGCCAGCAGCGCGACCGGGACTAGCGGGGCCACATACAATGAGCAGTTCTTC. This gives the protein CASSATGTSGATYNEQFF.